One sample yielded the 8 T cell receptor beta chains listed below, sequenced in a study of Ad26.COV2.S vaccination and SARS-CoV-2 variants (TCRdb year 2021). Receptor libraries were prepared by the immunoSEQ multiplex PCR assay. TCRdb carries this immuneACCESS record with in-frame sequences only. Its versions omit some clonotypes, under half of them owing to an unresolved V gene in the studies checked, with the rest unexplained. This sample is represented by 300,000 to 500,000 clones; more than 85% of them were singletons. The ten largest clones add up to 3% to 3.5% of the sample. The treatment or condition label, as the study defines it: 15 to 20 received Ad26.COV2.S at low or high dose, single or two shots; about 5 received placebo; per-sample allocation not given. Repertoires of vaccine and placebo recipients were sequenced from samples collected on day 63 after the first injection. The starting material was peripheral blood, obtained in a trial of Ad26.COV2.S vaccine versus placebo. Every receptor here comes from a person between 18 and 60 years old who received the Ad26.COV2.S COVID-19 vaccine or a placebo.

The J gene is TRBJ2-1, the V gene TRBV4-2, with 11 bases that match TRBD2. The V gene's germline CDR1 is LGHNA and CDR2 YNFKEQ. This CDR3 comprises 17 residues. V shed 1 base and J 0 bases; nucleotides not matched to a gene: 2. In DNA, the CDR3 is TGTGCCAGCAGCCAAGTTAGCGGGGGGGCCTCCTACAATGAGCAGTTCTTC. Protein: CASSQVSGGASYNEQFF.

This clone was seen just once. The CDR3, as DNA: TGTGCCAGCAGCATGCTGGTTTCTGGCTACGAGCAGTACTTC. Its translation is CASSMLVSGYEQYF. V is TRBV3-1 (or the pseudogene TRBV3-2) and J is TRBJ2-7; D ambiguous. Trimming cost V 5 bases and J 3 bases, with 14 bases left between them. There are 14 residues in the CDR3. The V gene's germline CDR1 is LGHDT and CDR2 YNNKEL (reference sequence).

Comments on this clone: Other DNA sequences in the sample encode the same CDR3. The chain carries TRBV7-9 and TRBJ1-5, with a tentative D call TRBD1 (6 bases). The CDR3 is made up of 12 amino acids. The V gene's germline CDR1 is SEHNR and CDR2 FQNEAQ (reference sequence). V lost 3 bases and J 6 bases, leaving 6 bases between the germline ends. In nucleotides, the CDR3 is TGTGCCAGCAGCTTGGACAGTCAGCCCCAGCATTTT. Protein sequence: CASSLDSQPQHF.

The chain joins TRBV11-3 to TRBJ2-2; D is possibly TRBD1 (6 bases). CDR1 is SGHNT, CDR2 YENEEA, per germline. The CDR3 covers 13 residues. Trimming stripped 5 bases from V and 7 bases from J, with 11 bases between. CDR3 DNA sequence: TGTGCCAGCAGCCAGGGGCTGGACGGGGAGCTGTTTTTT. This translates into CASSQGLDGELFF.

The chain is built from TRBV19 and TRBJ1-5, with 12 positions matching TRBD1. Germline V lookup: CDR1 LNHDA, CDR2 SQIVND (reference sequence). V trimming: 4 bases; J trimming: 5 bases; junction bases outside the gene matches: 3. The CDR3 loop spans 15 amino acids. In nucleotides, the CDR3 is TGTGCCAGTAGTACCGGGACAGGGGGCTATCAGCCCCAGCATTTT. It yields the protein CASSTGTGGYQPQHF.

The V gene is TRBV5-8, the J gene TRBJ2-7; D unclear. The CDR3 is 11 amino acids. Germline V lookup: CDR1 SGHTS, CDR2 YDEGEE. Trimming removed 5 bases from V and 3 bases from J, with 6 bases in between. The CDR3 here is CASRSDYEQYF. CDR3 DNA: TGTGCCAGCAGATCGGACTACGAGCAGTACTTC.

V gene TRBV10-3 combines with J gene TRBJ2-1; D remains unclear. Germline CDR1 reads ENHRY; CDR2 reads SYGVKD. V lost 1 base to trimming and J lost 16 bases, with 14 bases between them. This CDR3 comprises 12 residues. DNA of the CDR3: TGTGCCATCAGTGAGTATACGAGAAACCTATTCTTC. Residues: CAISEYTRNLFF.

The chain employs TRBV19 and TRBJ2-2; tentative D call: TRBD1 (6 bases). V dropped 6 bases and J dropped 7 bases, with 12 bases sitting between them. Germline-derived CDR1 and CDR2 are LNHDA and SQIVND (reference sequence). This CDR3 is built from 13 residues. The CDR3 nucleotides are TGTGCCAGTAGACTAACAGGGATCGGGGAGCTGTTTTTT. Translation: CASRLTGIGELFF.